This T cell receptor beta chain was documented in a study of blood T cell repertoires in COVID-19 (dated by TCRdb to about 2020). Regarding the study in general: Collaborator samples came from the United States, Italy and Spain and covered acute and convalescent phases of COVID-19. The material from the prospective study consisted of cDNA or gDNA derived from T cells, B-cell-depleted T cells, or PBMCs. The samples were drawn from two sources: the first 160 participants of the ongoing ImmuneRACE study, and fewer than 1,500 subjects contributed by 6 global collaborators. The dataset comprised deeply sampled blood TCRbeta repertoires from subjects exposed to, actively infected with, or recovered from COVID-19. HLA class I and class II types, where available, came from metadata supplied by the sample provider rather than from assay-based typing. The repertoires were made available in a free public database intended to serve as a resource for research on the immune response to SARS-CoV-2. Nearly every sample came with metadata listing a de-identified subject ID, COVID-19 status, age in years and sex.

TCRbeta CDR3 regions were amplified from genomic DNA using the immunoSEQ Assay, a bias-controlled multiplex PCR. The paper's processing steps were these. The number of nucleated cells in each sample was estimated by amplification of reference gene primers within the assay. To quantify the absolute abundance of each unique TCRbeta CDR3 rearrangement, sequence reads were collapsed and filtered. For each sample, productive Simpson clonality was calculated as the square root of Simpson's diversity index over productive rearrangements. Sourced from immuneACCESS, this table was stored by TCRdb with only in-frame sequences that have V and J called. A share of the clones is absent; for the studies checked, an unresolved V gene accounts for under half, and the remainder has no known explanation. V and J calls and clone size follow that table, whereas D and trimming were derived from the DNA. The sample table shows over 140,000 clones, and 70% to 80% are seen once. Together, the top ten hold roughly 9% of the sample.

Each collaborating institution followed its own protocols to collect whole blood in K2EDTA tubes. Collaborator samples were shipped for TCRbeta analysis as frozen whole blood, isolated PBMCs, or DNA extracted from either sample type. As to this clone: Its antigen remains undetermined. Base qualities are not recorded, but no much larger clone differs from it by a single base.

Paper-wide results and their limitations: How much clinical and demographic metadata was included differed by source and by participant, and the metadata was provided uncurated.

CDR1 MGHRA and CDR2 YSYEKL were looked up in the germline V gene. Germline trimming amounts to 1 base on V and 3 bases on J, with 7 as the count of junction bases outside the gene matches. The CDR3 starts with the cysteine, ends with the phenylalanine, and has 16 residues. Only the CDR3 part of the read is kept: 48 bases, read in frame from the first base. This clonotype was sampled from a woman in her forties or fifties with active or convalescent COVID-19. The material sequenced was peripheral blood. The sequence links TRBV4-1 to TRBJ1-2; 8 junctional bases match TRBD1. The nucleotides are TGCGCCAGCAGCCAAGGGCACTCAGGGGGCGACTATGGCTACACCTTC. Its protein is CASSQGHSGGDYGYTF.